Listed below are T cell receptor beta chains from one sample, sequenced in a study of blood T cell repertoires in COVID-19. Sequencing was performed with immunoSEQ multiplex PCR; in TCRdb, only in-frame clones are kept and a portion is missing. This table holds approximately 90,000 clones, 70% to 80% found once. Sequenced input: peripheral blood. The receptors originated from a human donor in a cohort sampled during active COVID-19. The CDR3 runs from the conserved cysteine through the conserved F or W. A D gene is named only where the DNA matches it firmly. Rows may omit the clone size; those that give it use once, few, many or a size class.

d_gene | j_gene | v_gene | abundance | CDR3nt | CDR3aa
TRBD1 | TRBJ2-3 | TRBV13 | few | TGTGCCAGCAGGTCGACAGGGCGAGGCACAGATACGCAGTATTTT | CASRSTGRGTDTQYF
- | TRBJ2-6 | TRBV24-1 | - | TGTGCCACCAGTGATTTGCAGGGTAAAGCTGGGGCCAACGTCCTGACTTTC | CATSDLQGKAGANVLTF
- | TRBJ2-7 | TRBV19 | - | TGTGCCAGTAGTATGGGCCCCGACTACGAGCAGTACTTC | CASSMGPDYEQYF
- | TRBJ2-2 | TRBV7-3 | - | TGTGCCAGCAGCTACTATGGGGGGGAGCTGTTTTTT | CASSYYGGELFF
- | TRBJ1-5 | TRBV7-8 | - | TGTGCCAGCAGCTCATCTAACCCCAGCCGAGGAAATCAGCCCCAGCATTTT | CASSSSNPSRGNQPQHF
TRBD2 | TRBJ2-7 | TRBV6-6 | many | TGTGCCAGCAGTCGACTAGCGGGAGAACTACGGGAGCAGTACTTC | CASSRLAGELREQYF
- | TRBJ2-3 | TRBV16 | - | TGTGCCAGCAGCAAACAGGCCTCAGATACGCAGTATTTT | CASSKQASDTQYF
- | TRBJ2-1 | TRBV6-2/TRBV6-3 | - | TGTGCCAGCAGTTTCACACAGCCGTTCTACAATGAGCAGTTCTTC | CASSFTQPFYNEQFF
- | TRBJ2-2 | TRBV29-1 | - | TGCAGCGTTGAGGGGGACACTACGAACACCGGGGAGCTGTTTTTT | CSVEGDTTNTGELFF
TRBD2 | TRBJ2-2 | TRBV25-1 | - | TGTGCCAGCAGACTAGCGGCGAACACCGGGGAGCTGTTTTTT | CASRLAANTGELFF
TRBD1 | TRBJ2-1 | TRBV10-3 | - | TGTGCCATCAGTGAGTCCGGACAGGGGGCTAGGGAGCAGTTCTTC | CAISESGQGAREQFF
- | TRBJ2-7 | TRBV14 | few | TGTGCCAGCAGCCTGTCAGCGTCGGACGAGCAGTACTTC | CASSLSASDEQYF
TRBD2 | TRBJ2-7 | TRBV5-1 | - | TGCGCCAGCAGCCGGGAGACTAGCGGGAGAGGGGAGCAGTACTTC | CASSRETSGRGEQYF
TRBD1 | TRBJ1-4 | TRBV28 | - | TGTGCCAGCAGTTCAAACGACAGGGTTCTGTTTTTT | CASSSNDRVLFF
TRBD2 | TRBJ2-3 | TRBV29-1 | - | TGCAGCGCCCAAGATCACCCGGGGGGGGCAGATACGCAGTATTTT | CSAQDHPGGADTQYF
TRBD2 | TRBJ2-3 | TRBV24-1 | - | TGTGCCACCAGTGATTGGGTAGCGGGGGGCACAGATACGCAGTATTTT | CATSDWVAGGTDTQYF
TRBD1 | TRBJ1-2 | TRBV28 | - | TGTGCCATCAACCCTTCCCTAGGGACAGGGGTATCTGGCTACACCTTC | CAINPSLGTGVSGYTF
TRBD2 | TRBJ2-1 | TRBV7-2 | - | TGTGCCAGCCGACTCTTAGGACTAGCGGGAGACAATGAGCAGTTCTTC | CASRLLGLAGDNEQFF